This TCR beta chain was recorded in a study of T cell responses to AZD1222 COVID-19 vaccine (dated by TCRdb to the early 2020s). A note on the overall study: TCR sequencing was performed for over 230 trial participants, of whom 200 to 220 were given two doses of AZD1222 and some 26 were given two doses of MenACWY control vaccine. Trial participants were enrolled into age subgroups of 18-55, 56-69 and 70-plus years, which contained 148, 28 and 57 TCR-sequenced participants, respectively.

The sample's time point label is to be understood as: about 28 days (+/-7) after the second vaccine dose. AZD1222 recipients given second doses at about 4 weeks or at about 12 weeks were pooled, since spike-specific TCR depth and breadth were not found to differ between the two schedules. Vaccinee samples were obtained from the UK trials COV001 and COV002, which included a single-blind randomized controlled phase 2/3 trial of AZD1222 (ChAdOx1 nCoV-19) in healthy adults. Trial participant PBMC samples were collected at day 0 and day 28 after the second dose for TCRbeta chain sequencing. The CDR3 regions of human TCRbeta chains were analyzed by immunosequencing. In the source study's methods: Repertoire TCRs were matched against a reference library of SARS-CoV-2-specific TCRs generated with the MIRA antigen-specificity platform. Breadth was defined as the fraction of unique TCRs that were SARS-CoV-2-associated, and depth was defined as the fraction of total T cells that were SARS-CoV-2-associated. Using the MIRA data, each spike-specific TCR was mapped to the spike region that the TCR reacts to and placed in a CD4 or CD8 class. Log10-transformed breadth and depth values were compared by one-way ANOVA with Sidak's multiple comparisons tests. The table comes from immuneACCESS by way of TCRdb, which keeps in-frame sequences with V and J called. Part of the clones is missing from these tables; in studies checked, under half for an unresolved V gene and the rest for unknown reasons. V, J and clone size are those of that table, while D and trimming were read from the DNA. This sample has tens of thousands of clones in its table, and roughly 90% of those were observed once. The ten largest clones represent 12% to 15% of the sample.

Concerning this clone itself: Which antigen it targets is not known. Base qualities are missing; no much larger clone stands one base away.

The paper's findings and limits, for the study overall: Spike-specific TCR breadth and depth rose significantly after two AZD1222 doses compared with day 0 and with MenACWY recipients. CD4 TCRs associated with the vaccine covered the entire spike protein, and the dominant responses were in regions 160-218 and 743-854. The 56-69-year group was small, and its depth increase did not reach significance, likely because of low power. Only a handful of AZD1222 recipients were SARS-CoV-2 seropositive at baseline, limiting conclusions about previously exposed vaccinees. Participants were mostly white British and included more females than males, and it was suggested by the authors that clonal diversity may have been underestimated. Because no samples from the day 14 peak response were available, repertoires could be characterized only after the peak T cell response. Epitopes outside the regions mutated in the B.1.351 and B.1.1.7 variants were reportedly recognized by nearly half of the unique spike-specific TCRs.

CDR1 SEHNR and CDR2 FQNEAQ are derived from the germline V gene (reference sequence). Its CDR3 holds 11 amino acids, cysteine through phenylalanine. The retained sequence is limited to the CDR3, 33 bases, with the frame set at the first base. V loses 1 base of germline sequence and J loses 10 bases, and the interval between the two ends is 4 bases. This clonotype was sampled from an adult who received the AZD1222 COVID-19 vaccine. Material: peripheral blood, obtained 28 days after the second AZD1222 dose. The rearrangement combines TRBV7-9 with TRBJ1-4; no D gene call is confident. The DNA sequence is TGTGCCAGCAGCTTAGGGGGAAAACTGTTTTTT. Translated, this is CASSLGGKLFF.